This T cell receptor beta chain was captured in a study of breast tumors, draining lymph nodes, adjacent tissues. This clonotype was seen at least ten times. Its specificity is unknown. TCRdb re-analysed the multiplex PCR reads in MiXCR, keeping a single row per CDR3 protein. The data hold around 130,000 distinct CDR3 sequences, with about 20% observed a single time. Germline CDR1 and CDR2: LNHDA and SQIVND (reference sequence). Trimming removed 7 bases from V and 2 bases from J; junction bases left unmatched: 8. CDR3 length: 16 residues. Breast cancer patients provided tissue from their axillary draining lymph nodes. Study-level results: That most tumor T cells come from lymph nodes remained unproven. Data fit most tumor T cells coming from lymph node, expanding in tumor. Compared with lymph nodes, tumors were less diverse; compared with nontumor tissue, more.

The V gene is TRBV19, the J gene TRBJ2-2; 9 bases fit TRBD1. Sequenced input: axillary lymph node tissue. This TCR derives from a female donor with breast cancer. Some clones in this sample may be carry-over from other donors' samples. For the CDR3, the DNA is TGTGCCAGTAAAGGACCGGGACAGGGAAACACCGGGGAGCTGTTTTTT. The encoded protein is CASKGPGQGNTGELFF.